This T cell receptor beta chain originates from a study of tumor-infiltrating lymphocytes in primary liver carcinoma. Study context: Stage T1-T3 N0M0 and a size of 4.2 to 10 cm characterized the tumors.

Turning to this clonotype: Its antigen is not known. The CDR3 carries no conserved terminal phenylalanine or tryptophan, so it likely arises from a read error.

Germline values: CDR1 MNHNS, CDR2 SASEGT. CDR3 length: 14 amino acids. Trimming cost V 2 bases and J 10 bases, with 17 bases left between them. The roughly 20-31 mg bulk tissue piece was not sorted before simultaneous RNA and DNA extraction. Findings and caveats of the study: Compared with tumor region pairs, tumor-adjacent and tumor-blood pairs overlapped less.

With a constant-region primer, TCR beta cDNA was made from 500 ng of total RNA. Libraries covering TCR beta were generated through three nested multiplex PCR rounds (using a slightly modified ARM-PCR). In the first two PCR rounds, TRBV1-TRBV30 forward primers were paired with a C-beta reverse primer, and each round lasted approximately 9 cycles. In TCRdb, the multiplex PCR reads were re-called with MiXCR into one record per CDR3 protein. The data hold some 43,000 distinct CDR3 sequences, with just over 70% observed a single time. This TCR came from a man aged 35 to 55 with primary liver carcinoma and hepatitis B virus infection. This chain connects TRBV6-1 to TRBJ1-1; D possibly corresponds to TRBD1 (6 bases). Sequencing was done on a sample of liver tumor tissue from sampling region 5. Subset described: tumor region T5, tumor centre. The DNA of the CDR3 is TGTGCCAGCAGTGAATTGAGCAGGGGAGATGGAGCTTTCTCT. It translates to CASSELSRGDGAFS.